The rows below give T cell receptor beta chains drawn from one sample of a study of tumor-infiltrating lymphocytes in primary liver carcinoma. MiXCR was run by TCRdb on the multiplex PCR reads, yielding one entry per CDR3 protein. The data contain more than 50,000 distinct CDR3 sequences, 70% to 85% of them singletons. The sequenced sample was liver tumor tissue from sampling region 2. These receptors were obtained from a man aged 40-50 years with primary liver carcinoma and hepatitis B virus infection. The CDR3 runs from the conserved cysteine through the conserved F or W. Each record gives: D gene, clone size, V gene, J gene, CDR3 DNA, CDR3 protein. The D gene is left open where the match is weak. The size entry is marked missing in some rows and otherwise reads once, few, many or a size class.

NA	medium-sized	TRBV4-1	TRBJ2-3	TGCGCCAGCAGCCCAGAGGCGGGGATAAGCACAGATACGCAGTATTTT	CASSPEAGISTDTQYF
TRBD1	once	TRBV4-1	TRBJ1-5	TGCGCCAGCAGCCAAGGGGACAGGAATGATCAGTCCCAGCATTTT	CASSQGDRNDQSQHF
TRBD2	NA	TRBV6-2/TRBV6-3	TRBJ2-3	TGTGCCAGCAGTTTCCGCAGCGGGAGCACAGATACGCAATATTTT	CASSFRSGSTDTQYF
NA	NA	TRBV28	TRBJ1-2	NA	CASSSPTGNYGCTF
NA	NA	TRBV18	TRBJ2-5	TGTGCCAGCTCATCGCTAATCACAGGGTTAAGCGAGACCCAGTACTTC	CASSSLITGLSETQYF
NA	NA	TRBV7-9	TRBJ2-2	TGTGCCACCAGCTTGCAGGGAACCGGGGAGCTGTTTTTT	CATSLQGTGELFF
NA	NA	TRBV5-4	TRBJ2-1	TGTGCCAGCAGCCCCGACGGGTCGACCTACAATGTGCAGTTCTTC	CASSPDGSTYNVQFF
NA	NA	TRBV5-6	TRBJ1-1	TGCGCCAACAGGCCAACAGGGAGAACTGAAGCTTTCTTT	CANRPTGRTEAFF
NA	medium-sized	TRBV11-2	TRBJ2-2	TGTGCCAGCAGCTCCAGACAGGCTTCGAACACCGGGGAGCTGTTTTTT	CASSSRQASNTGELFF
NA	NA	TRBV6-6	TRBJ1-2	TGTGCCAGCAATTACTCGCTGGGGGAATTGGATGGCTACACCTTC	CASNYSLGELDGYTF
NA	NA	TRBV6-5	TRBJ2-7	TGTGCCTGCAGCGTATCCCAGTGGGCAGATACGCAGTACTTC	CACSVSQWADTQYF
TRBD1	NA	TRBV6-5	TRBJ1-1	TGTGCCAGTAGTTACGCCCCGGACAGGACCCCAAAAGCTTTCTTT	CASSYAPDRTPKAFF
NA	NA	TRBV29-1	TRBJ1-2	TGCAGCGCGGTGCGCGGGGTTTTCGACTACACCTTC	CSAVRGVFDYTF
NA	once	TRBV12-3/TRBV12-4	TRBJ2-1	TGTACCATCAGTACCCGGGACTCTGACGGTGAGCAGTTCTTC	CTISTRDSDGEQFF
NA	NA	TRBV11-2	TRBJ2-2	TGTGCCAGCAGCTTAGTGGCGCTAACGGGAACCTGGGAGCTATTTTTT	CASSLVALTGTWELFF
TRBD2	many	TRBV5-1	TRBJ2-3	TGCGCCAGCAGCTTGGAGGGACTAGCGGGCTTAAGCACAGATACGCAGTATTTT	CASSLEGLAGLSTDTQYF
NA	NA	TRBV29-1	TRBJ2-1	TGCGGCGTGGGGCCTCCTTCCAGCTCCTACAATGTACAGTTCTTC	CGVGPPSSSYNVQFF